The 4 T cell receptor beta chains presented below share a single source sample, sequenced in a study of blood T cell repertoires in COVID-19. Sequencing was performed with immunoSEQ multiplex PCR; in TCRdb, only in-frame clones are kept and a portion is missing. The sample lists roughly 220,000 clones; 70% to 90% were seen once. The sample was peripheral blood. These receptors all stem from a man aged 25-45 years who had recovered from COVID-19.

The rearrangement uses TRBV5-5 and TRBJ1-1; D may be TRBD1 (6 bases). V was cut by 2 bases and J by 0 bases, with 11 bases left in between. Germline V lookup: CDR1 SGHKS, CDR2 YYEKEE (reference sequence). The CDR3 length is 15 residues. The CDR3 spells CASSFQGLMNTEAFF. CDR3 nucleotide sequence: TGTGCCAGCAGCTTCCAGGGGCTGATGAACACTGAAGCTTTCTTT.

The chain employs TRBV20-1 and TRBJ1-5; TRBD1 might be the D (5 bases). This CDR3 has 13 residues. CDR1 is DFQATT, CDR2 SNEGSKA, per germline (reference sequence). V was trimmed by 3 bases and J by 5 bases, leaving 11 bases between them. Here the CDR3 DNA reads TGCAGTGCTAGTAGGCAGGGTGATCAGCCCCAGCATTTT. Its protein product is CSASRQGDQPQHF.

The chain joins TRBV4-3 to TRBJ2-4; D is ambiguous. V was cut by 0 bases and J by 4 bases, with 13 bases left in between. Germline V lookup: CDR1 LGHNA, CDR2 YSLEER. This CDR3 is built from 16 residues. The CDR3 protein is CASSQDWSYAKNIQYF. In DNA form, the CDR3 reads TGCGCCAGCAGCCAAGATTGGTCCTACGCGAAAAACATTCAGTACTTC.

This clone is a singleton in its sample. The J gene is TRBJ2-7, the V gene TRBV7-6; 7 bases line up with TRBD1. After removal of 2 bases from V and 3 bases from J, the junction contained 10 bases not matched to a gene. CDR3 size: 16 residues. Germline CDR1 and CDR2: SGHVS and FNYEAQ. CDR3 residues: CASSLRAGQDSYEQYF. The CDR3 DNA sequence: TGTGCCAGCAGCTTAAGAGCTGGACAGGACAGCTACGAGCAGTACTTC.